Listed below are T cell receptor beta chains from one sample, sequenced in a study of identical twins. TCRdb fed the 5' RACE reads into MiXCR, producing one record per CDR3 protein. The sample lists 350,000 to 450,000 distinct CDR3 sequences; around 18% were seen once. Sequenced: naive T cells sorted from blood. The receptor source for this set is a man in his fifties in good health. The CDR3 runs from the conserved cysteine through the conserved F or W. D genes are given only for firm matches. Clone size is given for some rows only: seen once, a few or many times, or a class if the clone is expanded.

v_gene: TRBV6-2/TRBV6-3
j_gene: TRBJ2-4
abundance: NA
d_gene: TRBD2
CDR3nt: TGTGCCAGCGCCGGGACTAGCGGGAGGGCCAAGGAAAACATTCAGTACTTC
CDR3aa: CASAGTSGRAKENIQYF

v_gene: TRBV29-1
j_gene: TRBJ1-2
abundance: NA
d_gene: TRBD1
CDR3nt: TGCAGCGTCCTCCCTTCACAGGGGCCGCTGGAGGGCTACACCTTC
CDR3aa: CSVLPSQGPLEGYTF

v_gene: TRBV6-2/TRBV6-3
j_gene: TRBJ1-6
abundance: few
d_gene: NA
CDR3nt: TGTGCCAGCCAGGACGGAAAAAATTCACCCCTCCACTTT
CDR3aa: CASQDGKNSPLHF

v_gene: TRBV5-1
j_gene: TRBJ2-2
abundance: NA
d_gene: TRBD1
CDR3nt: TGCGCCAGCACCCAAGGGGGACAGCTGAACACCGGGGAGCTGTTTTTT
CDR3aa: CASTQGGQLNTGELFF

v_gene: TRBV10-3
j_gene: TRBJ1-5
abundance: few
d_gene: TRBD1
CDR3nt: TGTGCCATCAGTGAGGGGGGACAGGTTTTTAATCAGCCCCAGCATTTT
CDR3aa: CAISEGGQVFNQPQHF

v_gene: TRBV28
j_gene: TRBJ2-1
abundance: NA
d_gene: NA
CDR3nt: TGTGCCAGCAGTTTTTGGGGGCGAGGGGACAATGAGCAGTTCTTC
CDR3aa: CASSFWGRGDNEQFF

v_gene: TRBV4-1
j_gene: TRBJ2-5
abundance: NA
d_gene: NA
CDR3nt: TGCGCCAGCAGCCGATACACAGGGAGGGGAGAGACCCAGTACTTC
CDR3aa: CASSRYTGRGETQYF

v_gene: TRBV4-1
j_gene: TRBJ1-1
abundance: NA
d_gene: NA
CDR3nt: TGCGCCAGCAGCCACCTCAACGGACAGCCGAACACTGAAGCTTTCTTT
CDR3aa: CASSHLNGQPNTEAFF

v_gene: TRBV12-3/TRBV12-4
j_gene: TRBJ2-1
abundance: few
d_gene: TRBD1
CDR3nt: TGTGCCAGCAGCCCCACAGGGGGCGGGTTGAGGAATGAGCAGTTCTTC
CDR3aa: CASSPTGGGLRNEQFF

v_gene: TRBV11-2
j_gene: TRBJ2-3
abundance: few
d_gene: NA
CDR3nt: TGTGCCAGCAGCTTAACCCTGGGGGTCCGCACAGATACGCAGTATTTT
CDR3aa: CASSLTLGVRTDTQYF

v_gene: TRBV25-1
j_gene: TRBJ2-1
abundance: few
d_gene: TRBD1
CDR3nt: TGTGCCAGCTTCTTGCCCGAGACAGGGCTGCGTGAGCAGTTCTTC
CDR3aa: CASFLPETGLREQFF

v_gene: TRBV4-2
j_gene: TRBJ1-3
abundance: NA
d_gene: NA
CDR3nt: TGTGCCAGCAGCCAATTCCTGTCCAACTCTGGAAACACCATATATTTT
CDR3aa: CASSQFLSNSGNTIYF

v_gene: TRBV10-3
j_gene: TRBJ2-3
abundance: few
d_gene: TRBD2
CDR3nt: TGTGCCATCACCCAGTTTAGCGGGAGGGGAACAGATACGCAGTATTTT
CDR3aa: CAITQFSGRGTDTQYF

v_gene: TRBV6-1
j_gene: TRBJ2-4
abundance: many
d_gene: NA
CDR3nt: TGTGCCAGCAGGAGCATAGCCAAAAACATTCAGTACTTC
CDR3aa: CASRSIAKNIQYF

v_gene: TRBV24-1
j_gene: TRBJ2-3
abundance: NA
d_gene: NA
CDR3nt: TGTGCCACCAGTGCCATCTGGACTGCGCATTTT
CDR3aa: CATSAIWTAHF

v_gene: TRBV15
j_gene: TRBJ2-1
abundance: many
d_gene: TRBD2
CDR3nt: TGTGCCACCAGCGGGACTAGCGGGGGGTGGAATGAGCAGTTCTTC
CDR3aa: CATSGTSGGWNEQFF

v_gene: TRBV5-1
j_gene: TRBJ2-1
abundance: NA
d_gene: NA
CDR3nt: TGCGCCAGCAGCCCCTTCAATGAGCAGTTCTTC
CDR3aa: CASSPFNEQFF

v_gene: TRBV19
j_gene: TRBJ2-1
abundance: NA
d_gene: TRBD2
CDR3nt: TGTGCCAGTAGTATACGCCCCCTAGCGGGAGAGGGTAATGAGCAGTTCTTC
CDR3aa: CASSIRPLAGEGNEQFF

v_gene: TRBV18
j_gene: TRBJ2-7
abundance: many
d_gene: TRBD1
CDR3nt: TGTGCCAGCTCAATAGGGGGCCAGTCCTACGAGCAGTACTTC
CDR3aa: CASSIGGQSYEQYF

v_gene: TRBV6-5
j_gene: TRBJ2-7
abundance: few
d_gene: TRBD1
CDR3nt: TGTGCCAGCAGTTACCCGACAGGGGCGGGGACCTACGAGCAGTACTTC
CDR3aa: CASSYPTGAGTYEQYF

v_gene: TRBV7-3
j_gene: TRBJ2-2
abundance: few
d_gene: NA
CDR3nt: TGTGCCAGCAGCTTTAACGCCAGGCCCTCCGGGAACACCGGGGAGCTGTTTTTT
CDR3aa: CASSFNARPSGNTGELFF

v_gene: TRBV5-1
j_gene: TRBJ2-5
abundance: few
d_gene: TRBD2
CDR3nt: TGCGCCAGCAGCCCTCCTGATGGGCTAGCGGGAGCAGAGACCCAGTACTTC
CDR3aa: CASSPPDGLAGAETQYF

v_gene: TRBV11-1
j_gene: TRBJ1-1
abundance: many
d_gene: TRBD1
CDR3nt: TGTGCCAGCAGCTTAGCGCCAACCGGGACAGGGGGCACTGAAGCTTTCTTT
CDR3aa: CASSLAPTGTGGTEAFF

v_gene: TRBV11-2
j_gene: TRBJ1-4
abundance: many
d_gene: NA
CDR3nt: TGTGCCAGCAGCTTCTCGAGGGGCGAAAAACTGTTTTTT
CDR3aa: CASSFSRGEKLFF

v_gene: TRBV5-1
j_gene: TRBJ2-4
abundance: many
d_gene: NA
CDR3nt: TGCGCCAGCCGGGGGGCCAAAAACATTCAGTACTTC
CDR3aa: CASRGAKNIQYF

v_gene: TRBV29-1
j_gene: TRBJ2-1
abundance: NA
d_gene: NA
CDR3nt: TGCAGCGTTGAAGGTGACAGGAGAAACAATGAGCAGTTCTTC
CDR3aa: CSVEGDRRNNEQFF

v_gene: TRBV13
j_gene: TRBJ2-3
abundance: NA
d_gene: NA
CDR3nt: TGTGCCAGCAGCTTTTACGGGAGTACAGATACGCAGTATTTT
CDR3aa: CASSFYGSTDTQYF

v_gene: TRBV5-1
j_gene: TRBJ2-3
abundance: many
d_gene: NA
CDR3nt: TGCGCCAGCACCTTGGACACGGTTAAAGTAGATACGCAGTATTTT
CDR3aa: CASTLDTVKVDTQYF

v_gene: TRBV12-3/TRBV12-4
j_gene: TRBJ2-1
abundance: many
d_gene: NA
CDR3nt: TGTGCCAGCAGGTTAGGACGGAGCTCCTACAATGAGCAGTTCTTC
CDR3aa: CASRLGRSSYNEQFF